The 22 T cell receptor beta chains in this list originate from one sample, sequenced in a study of cytomegalovirus exposure and HLA in healthy donors listed by TCRdb under 2017. The library was built by means of the immunoSEQ multiplex PCR assay. A mixture of 60 forward primers for TCR Vbeta segments and 13 reverse primers for TCR Jbeta segments was used in the multiplex PCR. Imported from immuneACCESS, the table was reduced by TCRdb to in-frame sequences with V and J called. These copies leave out some clones; in studies compared against another copy, an unresolved V gene accounts for under half, and the cause of the remainder is not known. Counted in this sample were under 200,000 clones; around 75% of them appeared once. The ten most abundant clones make up roughly 7.6% of the sample. Sequencing input: PBMCs. These receptors all stem from a woman aged 40 to 49 in good health and CMV-seropositive.

The DNA of the CDR3 is TGTGCCAGCAGCTCGTGGAAGCCGAGGACAGATACGCAGTATTTT. This encodes CASSSWKPRTDTQYF. This chain links TRBV27 with TRBJ2-3; D is unresolved. Germline CDR1 is MNHEY and CDR2 is SMNVEV (reference sequence). The CDR3 is 15 amino acids. Deletions cut 6 bases from V and 3 bases from J, with 16 bases between.

This clone came up a few times. The V call is TRBV5-4, the J call TRBJ1-1; 7 nucleotides agree with TRBD1. This CDR3 is built from 15 residues. Germline-derived CDR1 and CDR2 are SGHNT and YYREEE (reference sequence). With V trimmed by 2 bases and J by 8 bases, 12 bases remained unmatched. CDR3 nucleotide sequence: TGTGCCAGCAGCTTAATGACAGGGACTCGATCCGAAGCTTTCTTT. Translated: CASSLMTGTRSEAFF.

This chain joins TRBV5-8 and TRBJ2-5; the match to TRBD2 covers 8 bases. CDR1 and CDR2 (germline): SGHTS, YDEGEE. V was clipped by 0 bases and J by 4 bases; unmatched bases: 8. The CDR3 extends over 16 amino acids. This CDR3 is CASSLGAAGVRETQYF. The CDR3 nucleotides are TGTGCCAGCAGCTTGGGGGCAGCGGGAGTGCGAGAGACCCAGTACTTC.

The rearrangement joins TRBV7-8 to TRBJ2-7; 13 nucleotides match TRBD2. The CDR3 is 20 residues long. V lost 0 bases to trimming and J lost 6 bases; unmatched junction nucleotides: 17. Germline values: CDR1 SGHVS, CDR2 FQNEAQ. CDR3 region: CASSLAREAGLAGEAREQYF. Here the CDR3 DNA reads TGTGCCAGCAGCTTAGCGAGGGAAGCCGGACTAGCGGGAGAGGCCCGCGAGCAGTACTTC.

This sequence joins TRBV29-1 and TRBJ2-3, with TRBD2 matching 7 bases. The trim removed 4 bases at V and 3 bases at J, leaving 7 bases unmatched. The CDR3 is 14 residues long. CDR1 and CDR2 (germline): SQVTM, ANQGSEA. The DNA for the CDR3 is TGCAGCGTTGCCGGAGCGGGATCTACAGATACGCAGTATTTT. Its translation: CSVAGAGSTDTQYF.

This clone was found once. The rearrangement joins TRBV7-2 to TRBJ1-1, with 8 positions matching TRBD1. The CDR3 consists of 14 residues. Trimming at V came to 2 bases and at J to 5 bases, leaving 4 bases not matched to a gene. Per germline, CDR1 SGHTA and CDR2 FQGNSA. CDR3 sequence reads: CASSLIQGGTEAFF. The CDR3 nucleotides are TGTGCCAGCAGCTTAATACAGGGGGGGACTGAAGCTTTCTTT. Supplemented by reference TRBV7-2 and TRBJ1-1, the full variable domain reads GAGVSQSPSNKVTEKGKDVELRCDPISGHTALYWYRQSLGQGLEFLIYFQGNSAPDKSGLPSDRFSAERTGGSVSTLTIQRTQQEDSAVYLCASSLIQGGTEAFFGQGTRLTVV.

V gene TRBV2 combines with J gene TRBJ2-2; D is uncertain. The V gene's germline CDR1 is SNHLY and CDR2 FYNNEI. V was pared by 6 bases and J by 6 bases, with 11 bases between. The CDR3 has 13 amino acids. Here the CDR3 reads CASSETYAGELFF. The CDR3 bases are TGTGCCAGCAGCGAAACATACGCCGGGGAGCTGTTTTTT.

V is TRBV20-1 and J is TRBJ1-2; D remains unclear. Trimming cost V 2 bases and J 2 bases, with 3 bases left between them. CDR1 and CDR2 (germline): DFQATT, SNEGSKA (reference sequence). The CDR3 loop spans 11 amino acids. The CDR3 region has the DNA TGCAGTGCTAGATCGAACTATGGCTACACCTTC. This gives the protein CSARSNYGYTF.

The chain has TRBV5-5 and TRBJ1-5; tentative D call: TRBD1 (6 bases). V lost 0 bases and J 3 bases, leaving 22 bases between the germline ends. The CDR3 covers 19 residues. Germline CDR1 and CDR2: SGHKS and YYEKEE (reference sequence). The CDR3 spells CASSLVRGDTIGPNQPQHF. The CDR3 coding sequence is TGTGCCAGCAGCTTGGTCAGGGGTGATACGATTGGACCCAATCAGCCCCAGCATTTT.

This clone was picked up a small number of times. This chain connects TRBV4-3 to TRBJ1-2; D gene unclear. Trimming left V 0 bases short and J 0 bases short, with 11 bases between. The CDR3 runs to 16 residues. From germline, CDR1 is LGHNA and CDR2 YSLEER. In DNA, the CDR3 is TGCGCCAGCAGCCAAGATGTAGGAGGCGCTAACTATGGCTACACCTTC. Its translation is CASSQDVGGANYGYTF.

This rearrangement joins TRBV7-3 to TRBJ1-1, with D uncertain. CDR3 size: 14 residues. V was trimmed by 5 bases and J by 0 bases, leaving 10 bases between them. The germline V gene encodes CDR1 SGHTA and CDR2 FQGTGA. The CDR3 DNA follows: TGTGCCAGCAGCCCCCGACTCTTGAACACTGAAGCTTTCTTT. Amino acid sequence: CASSPRLLNTEAFF.

The V gene is TRBV5-1, the J gene TRBJ1-1, with D perhaps matching TRBD1 (5 bases). V shed 4 bases and J shed 1 base, with 11 bases lying between them. The CDR3 is made up of 14 amino acids. The germline CDR1 and CDR2 sequences are SGHRS and YFSETQ. The CDR3 protein is CASSVTVGNTEAFF. For the CDR3, the DNA is TGCGCCAGCAGCGTGACAGTGGGGAACACTGAAGCTTTCTTT. Filled out from reference TRBV5-1 and TRBJ1-1, the complete variable domain reads KAGVTQTPRYLIKTRGQQVTLSCSPISGHRSVSWYQQTPGQGLQFLFEYFSETQRNKGNFPGRFSGRQFSNSRSEMNVSTLELGDSALYLCASSVTVGNTEAFFGQGTRLTVV.

This clone was detected once. The chain is built from TRBV7-8 and TRBJ2-5; 8 bases match TRBD2. From germline, CDR1 is SGHVS and CDR2 FQNEAQ. After removal of 8 bases from V and 1 base from J, the junction contained 3 bases not matched to a gene. CDR3 size: 13 residues. DNA for the CDR3: TGTGCCAGCGCGGGACTAGGCCAAGAGACCCAGTACTTC. Translation: CASAGLGQETQYF.

This chain joins TRBV5-1 and TRBJ1-4, with 9 positions matching TRBD1. The CDR3 is 15 amino acids. The germline gives CDR1 SGHRS, CDR2 YFSETQ. V shed 5 bases and J 3 bases; nucleotides not matched to a gene: 5. CDR3 bases: TGCGCCAGCAGGCCAGGACAGGGGTCTAATGAAAAACTGTTTTTT. Protein product: CASRPGQGSNEKLFF.

This chain uses TRBV28 with TRBJ1-5; 7 bases fit TRBD1. The germline CDR1 and CDR2 sequences are MDHEN and SYDVKM. The CDR3 has 14 amino acids. Trimming at V came to 3 bases and at J to 7 bases, leaving 6 bases not matched to a gene. CDR3 bases: TGTGCCAGCAGTTTGCGAGGGGGCCTACAGCCCCAGCATTTT. It translates to CASSLRGGLQPQHF. Variable domain in full (rest from reference TRBV28 and TRBJ1-5): DVKVTQSSRYLVKRTGEKVFLECVQDMDHENMFWYRQDPGLGLRLIYFSYDVKMKEKGDIPEGYSVSREKKERFSLILESASTNQTSMYLCASSLRGGLQPQHFGDGTRLSIL.

Remarks on this clone: The germline gene is not matched at one end of the junction; a read error may be the cause. The rearrangement uses TRBV7-9 and TRBJ1-2, with 8 bases lining up with TRBD1. Per germline, CDR1 SEHNR and CDR2 FQNEAQ (reference sequence). The CDR3 runs to 17 residues. This CDR3 reads CSSSQTPGTGRNYGYTF. The DNA for the CDR3 is TGTTCCAGCAGCCAGACCCCCGGGACAGGTAGAAACTATGGCTACACCTTC.

This clone has only a few counts. The gene calls are TRBV19 and TRBJ2-7; D gene uncertain. The ends were cut back, 5 bases at V and 2 bases at J, with 10 bases in the middle. This CDR3 has 13 amino acids. Germline CDR1 and CDR2: LNHDA and SQIVND (reference sequence). This CDR3 is CASSGQLTYEQYF. The CDR3 DNA follows: TGTGCCAGTAGTGGGCAGCTCACCTACGAGCAGTACTTC.

This clone was counted once. The chain uses TRBV9 and TRBJ2-7, with TRBD2 as a possible D gene (5 bases). This CDR3 spans 14 amino acids. Trimming shortened V by 0 bases and J by 2 bases, and 9 bases separated the two germline ends. Germline loops: CDR1 SGDLS, CDR2 YYNGEE. The CDR3 is CASSVAGIAYEQYF. In DNA form, the CDR3 reads TGTGCCAGCAGCGTAGCGGGAATCGCCTACGAGCAGTACTTC.

This clone came up a few times. The chain uses TRBV5-4 and TRBJ2-1, with 13 bases that match TRBD2. Per the germline V gene, CDR1 is SGHNT and CDR2 is YYREEE (reference sequence). The CDR3 length is 15 residues. V shed 1 base, J shed 10 bases, and the junction held 5 bases outside the gene matches. CDR3 DNA sequence: TGTGCCAGCAGCTTGAGAACTAGCGGGAGGGGGGAGCAGTTCTTC. Translated: CASSLRTSGRGEQFF. Filled out from reference TRBV5-4 and TRBJ2-1, the complete variable domain reads ETGVTQSPTHLIKTRGQQVTLRCSSQSGHNTVSWYQQALGQGPQFIFQYYREEENGRGNFPPRFSGLQFPNYSSELNVNALELDDSALYLCASSLRTSGRGEQFFGPGTRLTVL.

This clone was observed once. This chain links TRBV14 with TRBJ2-3, with no clear D. The germline CDR1 and CDR2 sequences are SGHDN and FVKESK. CDR3 length: 13 amino acids. Trimming shortened V by 2 bases and J by 3 bases, and 6 bases separated the two germline ends. CDR3: CASSQFRTDTQYF. The CDR3 DNA is TGTGCCAGCAGCCAATTTAGAACAGATACGCAGTATTTT.

This sequence joins TRBV9 and TRBJ2-7; 9 bases match TRBD2. The CDR3 runs 14 residues. CDR1 and CDR2 from the germline V gene are SGDLS and YYNGEE. Trimming took 2 bases from V and 4 from J; bases not matched to a gene: 4. CDR3 sequence: CASSVRAGGYEQYF. The CDR3 nucleotides are TGTGCCAGCAGCGTCCGAGCGGGAGGTTACGAGCAGTACTTC. Supplemented by reference TRBV9 and TRBJ2-7, the full variable domain reads DSGVTQTPKHLITATGQRVTLRCSPRSGDLSVYWYQQSLDQGLQFLIQYYNGEERAKGNILERFSAQQFPDLHSELNLSSLELGDSALYFCASSVRAGGYEQYFGPGTRLTVT.

The V call is TRBV5-6, the J call TRBJ2-7; 8 bases agree with TRBD1. Losses at the gene ends were 4 bases for V and 3 bases for J; bases not matched to a gene: 6. Germline-derived CDR1 and CDR2 are SGHDT and YYEEEE. The CDR3 covers 14 residues. CDR3 in amino acids: CASSADRVDYEQYF. In nucleotides, the CDR3 is TGTGCCAGCAGCGCGGACAGGGTAGACTACGAGCAGTACTTC.